This T cell receptor (beta chain) was identified in a study of blood T cell repertoires in COVID-19. Across the whole study: There were acute and convalescent COVID-19 samples, and they came from the United States, Italy and Spain. T cells, B-cell-depleted T cells, or PBMCs supplied cDNA or gDNA.

Seattle cases were enrolled at active infection and followed longitudinally. Original processing methods: Counts of nucleated cells, estimated from reference gene primer amplification, were obtained. The protocol was immunoSEQ multiplex PCR, while the TCRdb copy is restricted to in-frame clones and leaves out a portion. V and J calls and clone size are copied from that table; D and trimming were computed from the DNA. The table includes fewer than 250,000 clones, roughly 84% detected once. The clonotype comes from a woman at least 80 years old with COVID-19, enrolled during active disease. Source material: peripheral blood.

Here the CDR3 DNA reads TGTGCCAGTAGTATGGGCGGGACTATAAACACCGGGGAGCTGTTTTTT. Amino acids: CASSMGGTINTGELFF. This rearrangement joins TRBV19 to TRBJ2-2; 7 bases are a match to TRBD2. Trimming took 3 bases from V and 2 from J; bases not matched to a gene: 6. The germline gives CDR1 LNHDA, CDR2 SQIVND (reference sequence). The CDR3 length is 16 residues. Filled out from reference TRBV19 and TRBJ2-2, the complete variable domain reads DGGITQSPKYLFRKEGQNVTLSCEQNLNHDAMYWYRQDPGQGLRLIYYSQIVNDFQKGDIAEGYSVSREKKESFPLTVTSAQKNPTAFYLCASSMGGTINTGELFFGEGSRLTVL.